This entry concerns a single T cell receptor (beta chain). This table comes from immunoSEQ multiplex PCR, and its TCRdb copy is limited to in-frame clones, with some not included. Here the sample spans approximately 350,000 clones, 75% to 90% being singletons. The data stem from a study of blood T cell repertoires in COVID-19. Germline values: CDR1 LGHNA, CDR2 YSLEER. The CDR3 loop spans 18 amino acids. Trimming shortened V by 3 bases and J by 0 bases, and 15 bases separated the two germline ends. Participant reports of clinical history set cohort assignment. Donors in Cohort 3 counted as recovered after two negative PCRs, clearance, or symptom resolution.

The chain employs TRBV4-3 and TRBJ2-6; a weak D match, TRBD1 (6 bases). This TCR was sampled from a young man who had recovered from COVID-19. Sequencing was done on a sample of PBMCs or T cells enriched from blood (not recorded which). The CDR3 coding sequence is TGCGCCAGCAGCCAGACCTATATGGGGGCCTCTGGGGCCAACGTCCTGACTTTC. Its translation is CASSQTYMGASGANVLTF.